Given below is one T cell receptor beta chain in context. No cognate antigen has been identified for it. No base qualities exist here, and no much larger clone lies one base off it. The sample was run on an Illumina HiSeq 1500. TCRdb reran the public reads through fastp at Q25 and MiXCR, keeping productive beta chains. Each CDR3 protein appears once, grouped with its most common genes and DNA. In this sample the table shows some 350,000 distinct CDR3 sequences, 15% to 20% of which occur a single time. Jointly, the top ten make up roughly 9% of the sample. The data were taken from a study of T cell repertoires in cytomegalovirus infection (dated by TCRdb to 2018 to 2020). For the study in its entirety: The HLA type of each donor mattered for the analysis, because public TCR beta signatures pointed to carriage of CMV infection along with the matching HLA type.

There are 15 amino acids in the CDR3, from cysteine to phenylalanine inclusive. Only the CDR3 part of the read is kept: 45 bases, read in frame from the first base. Deletion took 1 base off V and 1 base off J, with a span of 10 bases between the germline ends. Per the germline V gene (reference sequence), SEHNR is the CDR1 and FQNEAQ is the CDR2. Here is what the overall study found, with its caveats: The ex vivo response was dominated by HLA-C-restricted CMV-specific TCR beta clonotypes, which also provided the single most frequent clonotype in two of eight donors. In both this cohort and an independent cohort of 350 or so donors, the cumulative frequency of public TCR beta family members distinguished carriers of CMV infection plus the relevant HLA type.

This receptor chain uses TRBV7-9 and TRBJ2-5, with an unclear D gene assignment. Sequencing used PBMCs. The TCR was taken from a human donor in good health (CMV status not recorded). Some clones in this sample may be carry-over from other donors' samples. The CDR3 in this case is CASSLGLTVQETQYF. Read as DNA, the sequence is TGTGCCAGCAGCTTAGGATTGACGGTCCAAGAGACCCAGTACTTC.